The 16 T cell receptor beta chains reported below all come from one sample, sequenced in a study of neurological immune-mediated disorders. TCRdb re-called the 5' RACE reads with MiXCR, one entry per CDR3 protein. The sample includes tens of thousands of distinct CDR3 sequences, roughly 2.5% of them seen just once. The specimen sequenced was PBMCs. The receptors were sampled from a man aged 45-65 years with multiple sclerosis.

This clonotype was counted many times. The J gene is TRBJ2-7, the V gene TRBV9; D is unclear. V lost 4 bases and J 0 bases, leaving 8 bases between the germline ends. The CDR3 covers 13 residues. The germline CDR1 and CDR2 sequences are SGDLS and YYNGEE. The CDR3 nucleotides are TGTGCCAGCAGCTCCTATAGCTCCTACGAGCAGTACTTC. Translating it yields CASSSYSSYEQYF. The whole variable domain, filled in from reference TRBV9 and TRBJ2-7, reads DSGVTQTPKHLITATGQRVTLRCSPRSGDLSVYWYQQSLDQGLQFLIQYYNGEERAKGNILERFSAQQFPDLHSELNLSSLELGDSALYFCASSSYSSYEQYFGPGTRLTVT.

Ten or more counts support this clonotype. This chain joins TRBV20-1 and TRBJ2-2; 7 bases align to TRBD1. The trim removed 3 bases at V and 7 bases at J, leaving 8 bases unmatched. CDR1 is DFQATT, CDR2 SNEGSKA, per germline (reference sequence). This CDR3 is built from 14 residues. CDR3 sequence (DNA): TGCAGTGCTAGGGGACAGCAAGAGGTCGGGGAGCTGTTTTTT. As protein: CSARGQQEVGELFF.

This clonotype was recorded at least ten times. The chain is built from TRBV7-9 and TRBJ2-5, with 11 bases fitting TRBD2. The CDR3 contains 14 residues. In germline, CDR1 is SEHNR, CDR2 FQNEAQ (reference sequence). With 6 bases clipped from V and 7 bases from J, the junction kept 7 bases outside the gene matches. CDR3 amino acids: CASRSSGTSGTQYF. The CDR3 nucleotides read TGTGCCAGCAGGTCCTCCGGGACTAGCGGGACCCAGTACTTC.

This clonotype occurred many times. The CDR3 nucleotides are TGTGCCAGCAGCCCCGGACTAGCGAGAAGCACAGATACGCAGTATTTT. It codes for CASSPGLARSTDTQYF. This chain connects TRBV4-2 to TRBJ2-3; 9 bases align to TRBD2. Looked up from germline, CDR1 is LGHNA and CDR2 is YNFKEQ. V lost 4 bases, J lost 0 bases, and 5 bases stayed unmatched. The CDR3 runs to 16 residues.

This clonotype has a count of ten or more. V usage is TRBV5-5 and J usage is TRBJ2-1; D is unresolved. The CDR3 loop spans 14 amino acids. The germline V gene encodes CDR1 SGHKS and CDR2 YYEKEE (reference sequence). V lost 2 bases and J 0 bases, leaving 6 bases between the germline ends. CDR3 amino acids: CASSFDASYNEQFF. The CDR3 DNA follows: TGTGCCAGCAGCTTTGATGCCTCCTACAATGAGCAGTTCTTC.

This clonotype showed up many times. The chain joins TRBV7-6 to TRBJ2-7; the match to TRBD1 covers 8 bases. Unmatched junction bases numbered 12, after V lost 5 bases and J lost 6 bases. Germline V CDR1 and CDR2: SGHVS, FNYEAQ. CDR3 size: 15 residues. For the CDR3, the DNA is TGTGCCAGCAGCCCGCGTGGACAGGGTTCGCTCGAGCAGTACTTC. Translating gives CASSPRGQGSLEQYF.

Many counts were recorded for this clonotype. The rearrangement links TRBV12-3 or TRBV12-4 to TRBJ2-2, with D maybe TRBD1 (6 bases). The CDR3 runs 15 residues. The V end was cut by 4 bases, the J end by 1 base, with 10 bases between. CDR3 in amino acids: CASSSPTGNTGELFF. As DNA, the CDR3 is TGTGCCAGCAGTTCGCCGACAGGGAACACCGGGGAGCTGTTTTTT.

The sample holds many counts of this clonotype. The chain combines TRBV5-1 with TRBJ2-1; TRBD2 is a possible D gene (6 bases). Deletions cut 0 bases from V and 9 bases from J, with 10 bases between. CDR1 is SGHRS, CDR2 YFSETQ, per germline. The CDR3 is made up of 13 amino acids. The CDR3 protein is CASSLDPEGEQFF. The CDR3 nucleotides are TGCGCCAGCAGCTTGGATCCGGAGGGTGAGCAGTTCTTC. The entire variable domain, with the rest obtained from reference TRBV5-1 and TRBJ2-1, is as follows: KAGVTQTPRYLIKTRGQQVTLSCSPISGHRSVSWYQQTPGQGLQFLFEYFSETQRNKGNFPGRFSGRQFSNSRSEMNVSTLELGDSALYLCASSLDPEGEQFFGPGTRLTVL.

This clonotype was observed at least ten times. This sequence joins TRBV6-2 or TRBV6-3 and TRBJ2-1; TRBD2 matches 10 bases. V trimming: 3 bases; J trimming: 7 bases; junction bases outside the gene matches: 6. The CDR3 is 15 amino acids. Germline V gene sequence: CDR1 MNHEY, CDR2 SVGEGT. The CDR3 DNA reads TGTGCCAGCAGTTATAGCGGGGGGATACTGAATGAGCAGTTCTTC. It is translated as CASSYSGGILNEQFF.

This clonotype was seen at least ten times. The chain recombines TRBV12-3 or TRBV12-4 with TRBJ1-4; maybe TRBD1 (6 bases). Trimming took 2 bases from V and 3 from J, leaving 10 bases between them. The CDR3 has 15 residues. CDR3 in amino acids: CASSLYSGANEKLFF. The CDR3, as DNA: TGTGCCAGCAGTTTATATTCAGGGGCTAATGAAAAACTGTTTTTT.

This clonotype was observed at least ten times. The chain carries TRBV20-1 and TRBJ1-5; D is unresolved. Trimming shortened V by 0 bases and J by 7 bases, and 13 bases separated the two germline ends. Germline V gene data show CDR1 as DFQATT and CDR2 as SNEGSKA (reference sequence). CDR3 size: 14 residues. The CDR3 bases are TGCAGTGCTAGAGATAGGCAGTTGGAACAGCCCCAGCATTTT. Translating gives CSARDRQLEQPQHF.

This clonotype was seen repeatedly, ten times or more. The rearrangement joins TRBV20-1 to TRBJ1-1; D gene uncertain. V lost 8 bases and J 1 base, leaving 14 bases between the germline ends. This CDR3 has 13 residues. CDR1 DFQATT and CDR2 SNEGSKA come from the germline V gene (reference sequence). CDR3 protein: CSTKKDGNTEAFF. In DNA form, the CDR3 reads TGCAGTACAAAGAAGGACGGGAACACTGAAGCTTTCTTT.

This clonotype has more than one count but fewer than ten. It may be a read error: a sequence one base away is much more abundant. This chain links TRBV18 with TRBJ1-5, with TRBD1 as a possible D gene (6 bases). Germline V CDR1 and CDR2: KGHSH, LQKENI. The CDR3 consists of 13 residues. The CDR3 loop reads CASSPQGDQPQNF. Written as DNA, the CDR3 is TGTGCCAGCTCACCACAGGGGGACCAGCCCCAGAATTTT.

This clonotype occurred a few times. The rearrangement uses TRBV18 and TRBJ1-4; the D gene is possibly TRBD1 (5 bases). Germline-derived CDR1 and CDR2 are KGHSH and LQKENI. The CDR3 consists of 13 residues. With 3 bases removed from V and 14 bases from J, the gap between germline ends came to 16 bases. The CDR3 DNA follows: TGTGCCAGCTCACCCCTACTAACCGAGGGGCTGTTTTTT. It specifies CASSPLLTEGLFF. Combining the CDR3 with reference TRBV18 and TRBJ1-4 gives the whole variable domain NAGVMQNPRHLVRRRGQEARLRCSPMKGHSHVYWYRQLPEEGLKFMVYLQKENIIDESGMPKERFSAEFPKEGPSILRIQQVVRGDSAAYFCASSPLLTEGLFFGSGTQLSVL.

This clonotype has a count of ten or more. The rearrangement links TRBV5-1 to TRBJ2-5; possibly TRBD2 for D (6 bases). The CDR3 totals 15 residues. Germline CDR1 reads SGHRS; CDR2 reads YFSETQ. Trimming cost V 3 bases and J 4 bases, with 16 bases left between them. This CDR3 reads CASSSDRLAPETQYF. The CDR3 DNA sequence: TGCGCCAGCAGCTCCGACCGGCTAGCGCCAGAGACCCAGTACTTC.

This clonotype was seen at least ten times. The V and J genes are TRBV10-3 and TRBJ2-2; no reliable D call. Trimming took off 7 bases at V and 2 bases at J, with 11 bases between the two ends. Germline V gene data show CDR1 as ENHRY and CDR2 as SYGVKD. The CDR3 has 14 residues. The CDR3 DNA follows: TGTGCCATCACTTCCGGAACTAACACCGGGGAGCTGTTTTTT. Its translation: CAITSGTNTGELFF.